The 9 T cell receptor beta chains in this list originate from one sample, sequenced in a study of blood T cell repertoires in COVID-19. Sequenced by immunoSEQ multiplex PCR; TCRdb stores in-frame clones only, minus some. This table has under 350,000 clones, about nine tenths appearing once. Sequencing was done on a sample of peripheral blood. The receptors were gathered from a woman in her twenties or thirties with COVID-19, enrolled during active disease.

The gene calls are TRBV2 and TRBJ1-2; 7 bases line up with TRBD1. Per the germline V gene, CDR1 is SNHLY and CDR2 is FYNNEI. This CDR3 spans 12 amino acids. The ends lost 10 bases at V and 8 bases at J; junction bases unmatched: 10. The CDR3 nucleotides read TGTGCCACCTCAGGGGGGATGGGGGGCTACACCTTC. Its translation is CATSGGMGGYTF.

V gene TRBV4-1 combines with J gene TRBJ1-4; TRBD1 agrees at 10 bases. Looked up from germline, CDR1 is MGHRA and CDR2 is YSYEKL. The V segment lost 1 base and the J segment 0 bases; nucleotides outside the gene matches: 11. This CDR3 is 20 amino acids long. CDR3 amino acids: CASSQGTVGTGAATNEKLFF. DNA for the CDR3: TGCGCCAGCAGCCAAGGTACGGTCGGGACAGGGGCCGCAACTAATGAAAAACTGTTTTTT.

CDR3 bases: TGTGCCAGCAGCCCCGACAGTAATGAGCAGTTCTTC. Translated, it gives CASSPDSNEQFF. This chain uses TRBV11-3 with TRBJ2-1; the D gene is possibly TRBD1 (5 bases). The CDR3 covers 12 residues. Trimming left V 5 bases short and J 7 bases short, with 9 bases between. The germline V gene has CDR1 SGHNT and CDR2 YENEEA.

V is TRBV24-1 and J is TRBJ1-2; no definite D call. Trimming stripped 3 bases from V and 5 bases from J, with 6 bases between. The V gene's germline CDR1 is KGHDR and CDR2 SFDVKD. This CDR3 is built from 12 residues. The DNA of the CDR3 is TGTGCCACCAGTGATCCCCCATATGGCTACACCTTC. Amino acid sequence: CATSDPPYGYTF.

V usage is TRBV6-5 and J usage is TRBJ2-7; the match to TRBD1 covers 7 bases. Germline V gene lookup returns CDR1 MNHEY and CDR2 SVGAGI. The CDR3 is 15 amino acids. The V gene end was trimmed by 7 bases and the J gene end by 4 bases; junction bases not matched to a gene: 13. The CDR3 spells CASNERDRLFYEQYV. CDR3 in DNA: TGTGCCAGCAACGAACGGGACAGACTCTTTTACGAGCAGTACGTC.

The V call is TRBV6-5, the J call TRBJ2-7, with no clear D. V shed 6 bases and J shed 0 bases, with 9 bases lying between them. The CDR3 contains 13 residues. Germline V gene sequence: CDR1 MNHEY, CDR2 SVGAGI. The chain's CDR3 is CASRLLPSYEQYF. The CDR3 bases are TGTGCCAGCAGACTACTCCCCTCCTACGAGCAGTACTTC.

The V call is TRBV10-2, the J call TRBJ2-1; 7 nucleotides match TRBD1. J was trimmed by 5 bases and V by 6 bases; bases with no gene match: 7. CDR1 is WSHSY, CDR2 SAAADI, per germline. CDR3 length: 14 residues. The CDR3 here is CASRQGVGHNEQFF. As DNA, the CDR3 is TGCGCCAGCAGGCAGGGGGTGGGCCACAATGAGCAGTTCTTC.

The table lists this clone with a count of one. The CDR3 sequence is CASSYDRGDYGYTF. The CDR3 DNA reads as TGTGCCAGCAGTTACGATCGGGGAGACTATGGCTACACCTTC. J is TRBJ1-2 and V is TRBV6-5; unclear D gene. CDR1 is MNHEY and CDR2 is SVGAGI in the germline V gene. Trimming stripped 2 bases from V and 3 bases from J, with 10 bases between. The CDR3 is 14 amino acids.

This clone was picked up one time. CDR3 amino acids: CASMGQGSYNSPLHF. The DNA for the CDR3 is TGTGCCAGCATGGGACAGGGGTCCTATAATTCACCCCTCCACTTT. The chain uses TRBV28 and TRBJ1-6; TRBD1 matches at 10 bases. V lost 7 bases and J lost 1; bases outside the gene matches: 1. CDR3 size: 15 residues. CDR1 MDHEN and CDR2 SYDVKM come from the germline V gene.